These 25 T cell receptor beta chains were sequenced from one sample in a study of blood T cell repertoires in COVID-19. The table came from immunoSEQ multiplex PCR; TCRdb's copy has only in-frame clones and leaves some out. The sample holds under 150,000 clones; 85% are singletons and the top ten take 6.2%. Sequencing was done on a sample of PBMCs or T cells enriched from blood (not recorded which). The receptor set was obtained from a woman in her thirties or forties who had recovered from COVID-19.

This chain uses TRBV4-1 with TRBJ2-4; a weak D match, TRBD2 (5 bases). The CDR3 has 12 amino acids. V was cut by 7 bases and J by 15 bases, with 19 bases left in between. Per germline, CDR1 MGHRA and CDR2 YSYEKL. CDR3 DNA sequence: TGCGCCAGCAACGATCTACAAGGAGGTCCGTACTTC. As protein: CASNDLQGGPYF.

J is TRBJ2-1 and V is TRBV30; 8 positions agree with TRBD1. CDR3 length: 12 amino acids. CDR1 GTSNPN and CDR2 SVGIG come from the germline V gene (reference sequence). V was clipped by 1 base and J by 8 bases; unmatched bases: 1. The CDR3 protein is CAWSDRGDEQFF. CDR3 bases: TGTGCCTGGAGTGACAGGGGGGATGAGCAGTTCTTC.

V gene TRBV13 combines with J gene TRBJ2-1; TRBD2 might be the D (5 bases). The CDR3 extends over 16 amino acids. Trimming took off 2 bases at V and 3 bases at J, with 14 bases between the two ends. Germline CDR1 PRHDT, CDR2 FYEKMQ (reference sequence). CDR3 amino acids: CASSLNPSKDYNEQFF. The CDR3 DNA sequence: TGTGCCAGCAGCTTAAATCCTAGCAAAGACTACAATGAGCAGTTCTTC.

The gene calls are TRBV12-3 or TRBV12-4 and TRBJ1-2; 7 bases fit TRBD1. The CDR3 consists of 13 residues. J gave up 2 bases and V 8 bases, and 5 bases lay outside the gene matches. CDR3 nucleotides: TGTGCCAGCTTCACAGGGGACAACTATGGCTACACCTTC. This sequence encodes CASFTGDNYGYTF.

This chain connects TRBV6-1 to TRBJ2-7, with D perhaps matching TRBD1 (5 bases). Germline lookup yields CDR1 MNHNS and CDR2 SASEGT. The V end was cut by 3 bases, the J end by 2 bases, with 14 bases between. The length of the CDR3 is 15 residues. Here the CDR3 reads CASSEVFRVPYEQYF. CDR3 nucleotide sequence: TGTGCCAGCAGTGAGGTTTTCAGGGTTCCCTACGAGCAGTACTTC.

CDR3 sequence: CASSIIAGVYNEQFF. In DNA form, the CDR3 reads TGTGCCAGTAGTATAATAGCGGGGGTTTACAATGAGCAGTTCTTC. V usage is TRBV19 and J usage is TRBJ2-1; TRBD2 agrees at 9 bases. Germline CDR1 reads LNHDA; CDR2 reads SQIVND (reference sequence). The length of the CDR3 is 15 residues. The J segment lost 4 bases and the V segment lost 2 bases, leaving 3 bases of the junction unmatched.

Only a few counts were recorded for this clone. V usage is TRBV5-1 and J usage is TRBJ1-4; TRBD1 aligns across 8 bases. Germline V CDR1 and CDR2: SGHRS, YFSETQ. The V gene end was trimmed by 4 bases and the J gene end by 8 bases; junction bases not matched to a gene: 4. This CDR3 is built from 13 residues. The DNA for the CDR3 is TGCGCCAGCAGCACAGGGGGTGAGGAAAAACTGTTTTTT. It translates to CASSTGGEEKLFF.

The chain carries TRBV5-6 and TRBJ1-2; 8 positions match TRBD1. Germline CDR1 SGHDT, CDR2 YYEEEE. The trim removed 4 bases at V and 6 bases at J, leaving 11 bases unmatched. CDR3 length: 15 residues. The CDR3 is CASSRPRGRLDGYTF. CDR3 in DNA: TGTGCCAGCAGCCGCCCCAGGGGGCGACTTGATGGCTACACCTTC.

The CDR3 is CASSVTGHNEQFF. The CDR3 DNA reads TGTGCCAGCAGCGTGACAGGGCATAATGAGCAGTTCTTC. The chain is built from TRBV9 and TRBJ2-1; TRBD1 matches 7 bases. The length of the CDR3 is 13 residues. Germline lookup yields CDR1 SGDLS and CDR2 YYNGEE. Trimming removed 2 bases from V and 7 bases from J; junction bases left unmatched: 3. The full variable domain, completed using reference TRBV9 and TRBJ2-1, is DSGVTQTPKHLITATGQRVTLRCSPRSGDLSVYWYQQSLDQGLQFLIQYYNGEERAKGNILERFSAQQFPDLHSELNLSSLELGDSALYFCASSVTGHNEQFFGPGTRLTVL.

The table lists this clone with a count of one. The rearrangement links TRBV24-1 to TRBJ1-2, with TRBD1 identical over 7 bases. Germline V lookup: CDR1 KGHDR, CDR2 SFDVKD. The V gene end was trimmed by 3 bases and the J gene end by 8 bases; junction bases not matched to a gene: 8. The CDR3 runs to 14 residues. The CDR3 reads CATSDPSTGDGYTF. The CDR3 DNA reads TGTGCCACCAGTGATCCCAGCACAGGGGACGGCTACACCTTC.

The chain is built from TRBV12-3 or TRBV12-4 and TRBJ1-1; D is undetermined. The CDR3 totals 13 residues. With 1 base removed from V and 1 base from J, the gap between germline ends came to 4 bases. The CDR3 DNA sequence: TGTGCCAGCAGTTTAGACGGGAACACTGAAGCTTTCTTT. As protein: CASSLDGNTEAFF.

V and J are TRBV19 and TRBJ2-5, with 8 nucleotides matching TRBD2. Germline V gene lookup returns CDR1 LNHDA and CDR2 SQIVND (reference sequence). The CDR3 has 13 residues. With V trimmed by 4 bases and J by 12 bases, 10 bases remained unmatched. The DNA of the CDR3 is TGTGCCAGTAGTACAACCACTAGCGGCAGCGAGTACTTC. Its translation: CASSTTTSGSEYF.

This chain joins TRBV11-3 and TRBJ2-1, with D maybe TRBD2 (6 bases). The germline gives CDR1 SGHNT, CDR2 YENEEA. CDR3 length: 17 amino acids. V shed 2 bases and J shed 1 base, with 15 bases lying between them. The CDR3 loop reads CASSLMGGSRSYNEQFF. The DNA for the CDR3 is TGTGCCAGCAGCTTAATGGGGGGTTCGAGGTCCTACAATGAGCAGTTCTTC.

The rearrangement joins TRBV6-5 to TRBJ1-1, with 8 bases aligning to TRBD1. The CDR3 extends over 14 amino acids. CDR1 MNHEY and CDR2 SVGAGI come from the germline V gene. J was trimmed by 3 bases and V by 4 bases; bases with no gene match: 4. CDR3 DNA: TGTGCCAGCAGTTCCGCGACAGGGGACACTGAAGCTTTCTTT. This encodes CASSSATGDTEAFF.

This sequence joins TRBV4-1 and TRBJ1-2, with a weak D call TRBD1 (6 bases). The germline V gene encodes CDR1 MGHRA and CDR2 YSYEKL. V gave up 2 bases and J gave up 1 base, with 11 bases separating them. CDR3 length: 15 amino acids. The CDR3 region has the DNA TGCGCCAGCAGCCAAAACAGGGATTTTAACTATGGCTACACCTTC. It specifies CASSQNRDFNYGYTF.

This chain uses TRBV6-5 with TRBJ2-7; TRBD2 agrees at 12 bases. The length of the CDR3 is 15 residues. The V gene's germline CDR1 is MNHEY and CDR2 SVGAGI. The V segment lost 6 bases and the J segment 5 bases; nucleotides outside the gene matches: 8. CDR3 nucleotides: TGTGCCAGCAGAAACCTAGCGGGAGGGCCAAACGAGCAGTACTTC. Protein sequence: CASRNLAGGPNEQYF.

The chain carries TRBV7-2 and TRBJ1-2, with TRBD1 identical over 9 bases. CDR1 and CDR2 from the germline V gene are SGHTA and FQGNSA. The CDR3 is made up of 15 amino acids. J lost 4 bases, V lost 4 bases, and 7 bases had no gene match. CDR3 sequence (DNA): TGTGCCAGCAGCTCCGGGACAGGGTCCCCCTATGGCTACACCTTC. The encoded protein is CASSSGTGSPYGYTF.

This chain uses TRBV5-6 with TRBJ2-5, with a weak D call TRBD2 (5 bases). From germline, CDR1 is SGHDT and CDR2 YYEEEE. V lost 2 bases to trimming and J lost 2 bases, with 10 bases between them. The CDR3 is 14 residues long. This CDR3 is CASSFLGAQETQYF. As DNA, the CDR3 is TGTGCCAGCAGCTTCCTGGGAGCTCAAGAGACCCAGTACTTC. Drawing the rest from reference TRBV5-6 and TRBJ2-5, the complete variable domain is DAGVTQSPTHLIKTRGQQVTLRCSPKSGHDTVSWYQQALGQGPQFIFQYYEEEERQRGNFPDRFSGHQFPNYSSELNVNALLLGDSALYLCASSFLGAQETQYFGPGTRLLVL.

The rearrangement uses TRBV5-6 and TRBJ2-7, with D perhaps TRBD1 (6 bases). V was pared by 2 bases and J by 3 bases, with 12 bases between. Per germline, CDR1 SGHDT and CDR2 YYEEEE. The CDR3 sequence is 14 residues long. CDR3 DNA sequence: TGTGCCAGCAGCTTCTTGCCCAGGGGCTACGAGCAGTACTTC. Translating it yields CASSFLPRGYEQYF. Complete variable domain (other parts from reference TRBV5-6 and TRBJ2-7): DAGVTQSPTHLIKTRGQQVTLRCSPKSGHDTVSWYQQALGQGPQFIFQYYEEEERQRGNFPDRFSGHQFPNYSSELNVNALLLGDSALYLCASSFLPRGYEQYFGPGTRLTVT.

This clone occurred once. V usage is TRBV19 and J usage is TRBJ1-6, with D tentatively TRBD1 (5 bases). Germline loops: CDR1 LNHDA, CDR2 SQIVND (reference sequence). The CDR3 sequence is 13 residues long. Trimming left V 6 bases short and J 4 bases short, with 7 bases between. CDR3 sequence: CASSGQYNSPLHF. CDR3 sequence (DNA): TGTGCCAGTAGCGGACAATATAATTCACCCCTCCACTTT.

The chain is built from TRBV29-1 and TRBJ1-1, with D perhaps TRBD1 (5 bases). There are 12 residues in the CDR3. Germline CDR1 SQVTM, CDR2 ANQGSEA. With 4 bases removed from V and 2 bases from J, the gap between germline ends came to 8 bases. The CDR3 DNA reads TGCAGCGTTGGTAGGGGAAACACTGAAGCTTTCTTT. Its protein product is CSVGRGNTEAFF.

The gene calls are TRBV25-1 and TRBJ2-7, with 8 bases aligning to TRBD1. CDR3 length: 16 amino acids. CDR1 MGHDK and CDR2 SYGVNS come from the germline V gene. V trimming: 1 base; J trimming: 2 bases; junction bases outside the gene matches: 7. The CDR3, as DNA: TGTGCCAGCAGTGAATTTGGACAGGGAGGAACCTACGAGCAGTACTTC. The encoded protein is CASSEFGQGGTYEQYF.

This clone has a handful of counts. The rearrangement joins TRBV23-1 to TRBJ1-3, with D maybe TRBD1 (6 bases). TRBV23-1 is sorted into the ORF group, with uncertain function. CDR3 length: 20 residues. The ends were cut back, 0 bases at V and 16 bases at J, with 37 bases in the middle. Here the CDR3 DNA reads TGCGCCAGCAGTCAATCACATGAGGAAGGGGGGGTTAGAGGTACTCCACCATGCTATTTT. It encodes CASSQSHEEGGVRGTPPCYF.

This clone was seen more than once but under ten times. The V and J genes are TRBV9 and TRBJ2-1, with TRBD1 identical over 11 bases. Trimming took 2 bases from V and 5 from J; bases not matched to a gene: 6. There are 16 residues in the CDR3. The germline gives CDR1 SGDLS, CDR2 YYNGEE. CDR3 loop: CASSVKGQGVDNEQFF. As DNA, the CDR3 is TGTGCCAGCAGCGTCAAGGGACAGGGGGTAGACAATGAGCAGTTCTTC.

The chain has TRBV3-1 (or the pseudogene TRBV3-2) and TRBJ1-1, with 8 bases fitting TRBD1. The CDR3 contains 17 residues. Trimming removed 5 bases from V and 6 bases from J; junction bases left unmatched: 17. CDR1 LGHDT and CDR2 YNNKEL come from the germline V gene (reference sequence). The CDR3 sequence is CASSDPTGEGETAEAFF. The CDR3 DNA is TGTGCCAGCAGCGACCCGACAGGGGAGGGGGAAACCGCTGAAGCTTTCTTT.